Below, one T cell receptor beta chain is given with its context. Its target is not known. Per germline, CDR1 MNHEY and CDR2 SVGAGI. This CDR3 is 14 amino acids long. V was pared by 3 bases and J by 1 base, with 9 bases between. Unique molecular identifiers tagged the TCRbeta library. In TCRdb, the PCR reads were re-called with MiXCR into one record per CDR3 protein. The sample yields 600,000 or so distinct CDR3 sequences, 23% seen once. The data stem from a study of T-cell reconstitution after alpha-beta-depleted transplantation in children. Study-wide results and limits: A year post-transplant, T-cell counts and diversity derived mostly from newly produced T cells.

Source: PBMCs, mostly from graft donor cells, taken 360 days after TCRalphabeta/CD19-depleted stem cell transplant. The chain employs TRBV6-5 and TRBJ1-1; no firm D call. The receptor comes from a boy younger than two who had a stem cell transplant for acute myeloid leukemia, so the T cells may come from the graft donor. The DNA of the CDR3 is TGTGCCAGCAGTTATTCGGGTTCGAACACTGAAGCTTTCTTT. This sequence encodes CASSYSGSNTEAFF.